Below are 20 T cell receptor beta chains sequenced from a single sample in a study of T-cell memory formation after mild COVID-19. Using its own MiXCR run on the 5' RACE reads, TCRdb lists one record per CDR3 protein. Of about 350,000 distinct CDR3 sequences listed, around 13% are singletons. The specimen was PBMCs or a T cell subset sorted from them (not recorded which). Receptor source: a young man who had mild COVID-19 (a few samples of this study predate the infection). Cell type and time point are not known.

This clonotype showed up just a few times. The chain has TRBV7-9 and TRBJ1-3; D not certain. The CDR3 extends over 16 amino acids. Germline V CDR1 and CDR2: SEHNR, FQNEAQ (reference sequence). With 4 bases removed from V and 0 bases from J, the gap between germline ends came to 13 bases. The CDR3 here is CASSYTRGSSGNTIYF. CDR3 bases: TGTGCCAGCAGCTACACCCGCGGGAGCTCTGGAAACACCATATATTTT.

This chain links TRBV3-1 with TRBJ1-2; D is ambiguous. The germline CDR1 and CDR2 sequences are LGHDT and YNNKEL (reference sequence). The CDR3 runs 14 residues. Trimming cost V 3 bases and J 10 bases, with 18 bases left between them. This CDR3 reads CASSQRGSESFYTF. The CDR3 DNA follows: TGTGCCAGCAGCCAGCGCGGAAGCGAATCCTTCTACACCTTC.

The V and J genes are TRBV10-2 and TRBJ2-1; D is possibly TRBD2 (6 bases). CDR3 length: 14 residues. In germline, CDR1 is WSHSY, CDR2 SAAADI. Trimming removed 6 bases at V and 10 bases at J, with 19 bases between. CDR3: CASSSGLGFGEQFF. DNA of the CDR3: TGCGCCAGCAGCTCGGGACTCGGGTTCGGGGAGCAGTTCTTC.

This clonotype was counted many times. The chain couples TRBV12-3 or TRBV12-4 to TRBJ2-7, with D perhaps matching TRBD1 (5 bases). V was trimmed by 5 bases and J by 3 bases, leaving 8 bases between them. CDR3 length: 12 residues. As DNA, the CDR3 is TGTGCCAGCAGTCGGACAAGCTACGAGCAGTACTTC. Amino acid sequence: CASSRTSYEQYF.

This clonotype was seen many times. This chain connects TRBV7-9 to TRBJ2-3; no reliable D call. Trimming left V 2 bases short and J 3 bases short, with 12 bases between. Germline loops: CDR1 SEHNR, CDR2 FQNEAQ (reference sequence). The CDR3 has 15 residues. As DNA, the CDR3 is TGTGCCAGCAGCTTACAATCACTCACGACAGATACGCAGTATTTT. Translation gives CASSLQSLTTDTQYF.

For this clonotype: One end of the junction is discordant with germline, which a read error may explain. The gene calls are TRBV27 and TRBJ1-1; D not resolved. This CDR3 has 15 residues. Germline loops: CDR1 MNHEY, CDR2 SMNVEV (reference sequence). The CDR3 here is CASRILGRPNTEALF. In nucleotides, the CDR3 is TGTGCCAGCAGGATCCTCGGGAGACCGAACACTGAAGCTTTATTT.

Many counts were recorded for this clonotype. The CDR3 loop is CASSPLGGGTDTQYF. In DNA form, the CDR3 reads TGTGCCAGCAGCCCACTCGGGGGCGGCACAGATACGCAGTATTTT. The rearrangement links TRBV7-9 to TRBJ2-3, with D perhaps TRBD1 or TRBD2 (6 bases each). V was pared by 5 bases and J by 1 base, with 13 bases between. Germline CDR1 reads SEHNR; CDR2 reads FQNEAQ (reference sequence). This CDR3 is 15 amino acids long.

This clonotype was counted between two and nine times. The chain employs TRBV5-1 and TRBJ2-3, with 9 bases matching TRBD1. Germline V gene lookup returns CDR1 SGHRS and CDR2 YFSETQ. J lost 5 bases, V lost 0 bases, and 7 bases had no gene match. There are 16 residues in the CDR3. DNA of the CDR3: TGCGCCAGCAGCTTGGATCCCGGGACAGGGAAAGATACGCAGTATTTT. This encodes CASSLDPGTGKDTQYF.

The rearrangement links TRBV4-2 to TRBJ1-6; the D gene is possibly TRBD1 (6 bases). CDR1 LGHNA and CDR2 YNFKEQ come from the germline V gene. The CDR3 length is 15 residues. With 1 base removed from V and 10 bases from J, the gap between germline ends came to 14 bases. CDR3 sequence reads: CASSQGTDSASPLHF. In nucleotides, the CDR3 is TGTGCCAGCAGCCAAGGGACGGACAGCGCCTCACCCCTCCACTTT.

This clonotype was recorded at least ten times. This chain connects TRBV15 to TRBJ2-1; 11 bases are shared with TRBD2. J gave up 7 bases and V 3 bases, and 8 bases lay outside the gene matches. This CDR3 spans 16 amino acids. Germline CDR1 reads LNHNV; CDR2 reads YYDKDF (reference sequence). CDR3 sequence reads: CATSRYGTSGGNEQFF. The CDR3 region has the DNA TGTGCCACCAGCAGGTACGGGACTAGCGGTGGGAATGAGCAGTTCTTC.

The chain recombines TRBV3-1 with TRBJ2-7; 10 nucleotides line up with TRBD2. With V trimmed by 3 bases and J by 6 bases, 8 bases remained unmatched. Germline CDR1 LGHDT, CDR2 YNNKEL (reference sequence). This CDR3 has 15 amino acids. CDR3: CASSQVPSGGGEQYF. The CDR3 DNA reads as TGTGCCAGCAGCCAGGTTCCTAGCGGGGGCGGCGAGCAGTACTTC.

There are a few counts of this clonotype. The chain carries TRBV9 and TRBJ2-3, with 8 nucleotides matching TRBD1. With 3 bases clipped from V and 4 bases from J, the junction kept 7 bases outside the gene matches. The germline V gene has CDR1 SGDLS and CDR2 YYNGEE. The CDR3 sequence is 15 residues long. CDR3 residues: CASSAQGARADTQYF. The CDR3 DNA is TGTGCCAGCAGCGCCCAGGGGGCTCGTGCAGATACGCAGTATTTT.

This clonotype was picked up a small number of times. The chain uses TRBV5-1 and TRBJ2-7; a weak D match, TRBD1 (7 bases). V gave up 4 bases and J gave up 5 bases, with 19 bases separating them. CDR1 and CDR2 from the germline V gene are SGHRS and YFSETQ. The length of the CDR3 is 15 residues. The CDR3 coding sequence is TGCGCCAGCAGCCCCGACACAGGGGAGGTAAACGAGCAGTACTTC. It specifies CASSPDTGEVNEQYF.

The table lists this clonotype with a few counts. V is TRBV20-1 and J is TRBJ2-4; TRBD2 is a possible D gene (5 bases). The CDR3 is 15 residues long. Germline V gives CDR1 DFQATT, CDR2 SNEGSKA (reference sequence). V lost 1 base and J lost 0, with 10 bases in between. CDR3: CSARGGFGAKNIQYF. The CDR3 DNA is TGCAGTGCTAGAGGAGGGTTCGGAGCCAAAAACATTCAGTACTTC.

There are a few counts of this clonotype. The chain employs TRBV5-1 and TRBJ1-1; tentative D call: TRBD1 (5 bases). The CDR3 sequence is 16 residues long. Trimming shortened V by 3 bases and J by 3 bases, and 18 bases separated the two germline ends. Germline CDR1 and CDR2: SGHRS and YFSETQ. CDR3 residues: CASSSPGIGVHTEAFF. Here the CDR3 DNA reads TGCGCCAGCAGCTCCCCTGGGATAGGGGTTCACACTGAAGCTTTCTTT.

This clonotype came up many times. The chain couples TRBV12-3 or TRBV12-4 to TRBJ2-7; tentatively, D is TRBD1 (5 bases). The CDR3 has 13 amino acids. Between the trimmed V and J ends, which lost 4 bases and 10 bases, there was a span of 17 bases. This CDR3 reads CASSSMGWGGQYF. The DNA for the CDR3 is TGTGCCAGCAGTTCAATGGGTTGGGGCGGTCAGTACTTC.

This clonotype was seen a handful of times. This chain uses TRBV20-1 with TRBJ1-1; D may be TRBD1 (5 bases). The CDR3 length is 14 residues. Germline CDR1 DFQATT, CDR2 SNEGSKA (reference sequence). V dropped 5 bases and J dropped 2 bases, with 15 bases sitting between them. The CDR3 coding sequence is TGCAGTGCTGGGGGAGGAAGGGCAAACACTGAAGCTTTCTTT. Translation gives CSAGGGRANTEAFF.

V is TRBV6-5 and J is TRBJ1-6; D not certain. The CDR3 sequence is 20 residues long. CDR1 is MNHEY and CDR2 is SVGAGI in the germline V gene. V dropped 2 bases and J dropped 0 bases, with 20 bases sitting between them. The CDR3: CASSYIVPGRISSYNSPLHF. The CDR3, as DNA: TGTGCCAGCAGTTACATCGTGCCCGGACGGATTAGCTCCTATAATTCACCCCTCCACTTT.

A few counts support this clonotype. The chain carries TRBV10-3 and TRBJ2-3, with 9 bases aligning to TRBD2. CDR3 length: 15 amino acids. J was trimmed by 2 bases and V by 7 bases; bases with no gene match: 7. CDR1 and CDR2 (germline): ENHRY, SYGVKD. The CDR3 protein is CAITTASGDTDTQYF. The CDR3, as DNA: TGTGCCATCACGACCGCTAGCGGGGACACAGATACGCAGTATTTT.

Many counts were recorded for this clonotype. This rearrangement joins TRBV3-1 to TRBJ2-3; 8 nucleotides agree with TRBD2. The CDR3 length is 16 residues. After removal of 0 bases from V and 7 bases from J, the junction contained 9 bases not matched to a gene. Germline V gene data show CDR1 as LGHDT and CDR2 as YNNKEL (reference sequence). The DNA for the CDR3 is TGTGCCAGCAGCCAAGATCCCGGGGGGGCCCGCAATACGCAGTATTTT. Translating gives CASSQDPGGARNTQYF.